The 20 T cell receptor beta chains in this list originate from one sample, sequenced in a study of cytomegalovirus exposure and HLA in healthy donors. Measured with immunoSEQ multiplex PCR; TCRdb has only the in-frame clones, and not every one. The table has about 360,000 clones, roughly 88% seen once; the top ten hold about 0.8%. Sequencing used PBMCs. These receptors originate from a woman between 18 and 29 years old in good health and CMV-seronegative.

The chain has TRBV5-1 and TRBJ2-3; 8 positions agree with TRBD2. Germline V gene data show CDR1 as SGHRS and CDR2 as YFSETQ. Germline trimming cut 0 bases from V and 2 bases from J; bases unmatched to any gene: 5. This CDR3 comprises 16 residues. Here the CDR3 DNA reads TGCGCCAGCAGCTTGGGGTCGGGGGGGCCCACAGATACGCAGTATTTT. Translating gives CASSLGSGGPTDTQYF.

This chain uses TRBV11-3 with TRBJ2-2; the D gene is possibly TRBD1 (6 bases). This CDR3 has 14 amino acids. Trimming stripped 5 bases from V and 6 bases from J, with 13 bases between. Looked up from germline, CDR1 is SGHNT and CDR2 is YENEEA. CDR3 nucleotides: TGTGCCAGCAGCGGAACGACAGGACCCGGGGAGCTGTTTTTT. Its translation: CASSGTTGPGELFF.

The chain employs TRBV23-1 and TRBJ2-7, with TRBD2 matching over 10 bases. TRBV23-1 is assigned to the ORF class and has an uncertain function. This CDR3 spans 17 amino acids. V lost 3 bases to trimming and J lost 3 bases; unmatched junction nucleotides: 11. CDR3 amino acids: CASSHPGGEREGYEQYF. CDR3 nucleotide sequence: TGCGCCAGCAGTCATCCAGGCGGCGAGCGGGAGGGCTACGAGCAGTACTTC.

This clone was counted once. The rearrangement links TRBV19 to TRBJ1-1, with D perhaps TRBD1 (6 bases). V lost 8 bases, J lost 2 bases, and 12 bases lay in between. Germline V gene sequence: CDR1 LNHDA, CDR2 SQIVND (reference sequence). The CDR3 runs to 13 residues. The CDR3 DNA reads TGTGCCAGTTTAACAGGGAGAAACACTGAAGCTTTCTTT. Amino acids: CASLTGRNTEAFF.

The V gene is TRBV6-5, the J gene TRBJ2-7; possible D gene TRBD2, 5 bases. Trimming removed 5 bases from V and 0 bases from J, with 11 bases in between. The germline V gene has CDR1 MNHEY and CDR2 SVGAGI. This CDR3 is built from 14 residues. The CDR3 loop reads CASSRVGSSYEQYF. In nucleotides, the CDR3 is TGTGCCAGCAGTAGAGTTGGGAGCTCCTACGAGCAGTACTTC.

This chain uses TRBV7-9 with TRBJ1-2, with D possibly TRBD1 on 5 matching bases. V lost 5 bases and J lost 6, with 19 bases in between. The CDR3 has 15 residues. Per the germline V gene, CDR1 is SEHNR and CDR2 is FQNEAQ (reference sequence). The CDR3 loop reads CASSPLGGSDDGYTF. The CDR3 bases are TGTGCCAGCAGCCCCCTGGGGGGGAGCGACGATGGCTACACCTTC.

The CDR3 is CASSSGLSYEQYF. The CDR3 DNA reads as TGTGCCAGCAGCTCGGGACTATCCTACGAGCAGTACTTC. V usage is TRBV7-8 and J usage is TRBJ2-7, with 7 nucleotides matching TRBD2. Germline CDR1 reads SGHVS; CDR2 reads FQNEAQ. This CDR3 spans 13 amino acids. With 4 bases clipped from V and 1 base from J, the junction kept 1 base outside the gene matches.

This chain connects TRBV6-4 to TRBJ2-1; 11 nucleotides align to TRBD1. The CDR3 extends over 15 amino acids. Losses at the gene ends were 6 bases for V and 6 bases for J; bases not matched to a gene: 7. CDR1 MRHNA and CDR2 SNTAGT come from the germline V gene. CDR3 in DNA: TGTGCCAGCAGAGCCGGGACAGGGGGTTCCAATGAGCAGTTCTTC. Its translation: CASRAGTGGSNEQFF.

The chain joins TRBV7-2 to TRBJ1-2, with D tentatively TRBD1 (5 bases). The CDR3 covers 17 residues. Germline CDR1 is SGHTA and CDR2 is FQGNSA. Trimming took off 5 bases at V and 0 bases at J, with 19 bases between the two ends. This chain's CDR3 is CASSRDGRQLANYGYTF. The CDR3 DNA follows: TGTGCCAGCAGCCGTGACGGACGACAGTTAGCTAACTATGGCTACACCTTC.

The genes are TRBV10-2 and TRBJ2-7; 12 nucleotides line up with TRBD2. The CDR3 length is 14 residues. Germline V CDR1 and CDR2: WSHSY, SAAADI. V was clipped by 7 bases and J by 5 bases; unmatched bases: 6. The CDR3 sequence: CASTGLAGTDEQYF. CDR3 coding DNA: TGCGCCAGCACCGGACTAGCGGGGACGGACGAGCAGTACTTC.

The chain employs TRBV28 and TRBJ1-5; D gene uncertain. Germline CDR1 is MDHEN and CDR2 is SYDVKM. This CDR3 has 10 residues. V dropped 8 bases and J dropped 10 bases, with 9 bases sitting between them. The CDR3 coding sequence is TGTGCCAGCGGACTGTATCCCCAGCATTTT. Protein sequence: CASGLYPQHF.

This chain connects TRBV5-1 to TRBJ2-5; 7 positions agree with TRBD2. The CDR3 extends over 15 amino acids. With 6 bases clipped from V and 1 base from J, the junction kept 9 bases outside the gene matches. Germline values: CDR1 SGHRS, CDR2 YFSETQ. In DNA, the CDR3 is TGCGCCAGCACTGAAATAGCGGGTTTCCAAGAGACCCAGTACTTC. Residues: CASTEIAGFQETQYF.

The V call is TRBV28, the J call TRBJ2-7; 7 bases agree with TRBD1. There are 14 residues in the CDR3. Trimming removed 5 bases from V and 2 bases from J; junction bases left unmatched: 6. Germline CDR1 and CDR2: MDHEN and SYDVKM. CDR3 in amino acids: CASSLYGTAYEQYF. The DNA of the CDR3 is TGTGCCAGCAGTCTCTACGGGACAGCCTACGAGCAGTACTTC.

This chain connects TRBV6-5 to TRBJ2-7, with TRBD2 matching over 11 bases. The V and J ends lost 6 bases and 1 base, in that order; junction bases with no gene match: 5. The CDR3 contains 15 residues. The germline CDR1 and CDR2 sequences are MNHEY and SVGAGI. The CDR3 sequence: CASRASGGTSYEQYF. The CDR3 region has the DNA TGTGCCAGCAGAGCTAGCGGGGGGACTTCCTACGAGCAGTACTTC.

A single count supports this clone. The CDR3 region has the DNA TGTGCCAGTAGTAAATTATCAGGAAACTATGGCTACACCTTC. It translates to CASSKLSGNYGYTF. V and J are TRBV19 and TRBJ1-2, with no clear D. Germline loops: CDR1 LNHDA, CDR2 SQIVND (reference sequence). Deletions cut 4 bases from V and 2 bases from J, with 11 bases between. The CDR3 spans 14 residues.

J is TRBJ1-2 and V is TRBV10-2; D is unresolved. CDR3 length equals 14 residues. V lost 0 bases to trimming and J lost 2 bases, with 7 bases between them. Germline V gene lookup returns CDR1 WSHSY and CDR2 SAAADI. The CDR3 region is CASSESRRNYGYTF. The DNA for the CDR3 is TGCGCCAGCAGTGAGTCTAGGCGGAACTATGGCTACACCTTC.

The V gene is TRBV28, the J gene TRBJ2-7; TRBD1 aligns across 9 bases. The CDR3 runs 15 residues. Germline-derived CDR1 and CDR2 are MDHEN and SYDVKM. Trimming took 2 bases from V and 3 from J; bases not matched to a gene: 5. CDR3 protein: CASSLGGTGFYEQYF. DNA of the CDR3: TGTGCCAGCAGTTTAGGGGGGACAGGGTTCTACGAGCAGTACTTC.

The V call is TRBV4-1, the J call TRBJ2-3, with a tentative D call TRBD2 (5 bases). CDR3 size: 17 residues. Germline loops: CDR1 MGHRA, CDR2 YSYEKL. Deletions cut 0 bases from V and 1 base from J, with 14 bases between. CDR3 bases: TGCGCCAGCAGCCAAGAAGGTAGTGGGCGGGGCACAGATACGCAGTATTTT. Protein sequence: CASSQEGSGRGTDTQYF.

V gene TRBV2 combines with J gene TRBJ1-1; tentative D call: TRBD1 (5 bases). Germline CDR1 reads SNHLY; CDR2 reads FYNNEI. V lost 5 bases and J lost 5, with 15 bases in between. The CDR3 length is 14 residues. The CDR3 coding sequence is TGTGCCAGCAGTTACGACAGAGGAAGGACTGAAGCTTTCTTT. Translation: CASSYDRGRTEAFF.

The chain employs TRBV7-2 and TRBJ2-2; 8 bases are a match to TRBD2. The J segment lost 9 bases and the V segment lost 5 bases, leaving 5 bases of the junction unmatched. CDR3 size: 13 residues. CDR1 is SGHTA and CDR2 is FQGNSA in the germline V gene. The CDR3 spells CASSPGLARELFF. The CDR3 region has the DNA TGTGCCAGCAGCCCTGGACTAGCCCGGGAGCTGTTTTTT.